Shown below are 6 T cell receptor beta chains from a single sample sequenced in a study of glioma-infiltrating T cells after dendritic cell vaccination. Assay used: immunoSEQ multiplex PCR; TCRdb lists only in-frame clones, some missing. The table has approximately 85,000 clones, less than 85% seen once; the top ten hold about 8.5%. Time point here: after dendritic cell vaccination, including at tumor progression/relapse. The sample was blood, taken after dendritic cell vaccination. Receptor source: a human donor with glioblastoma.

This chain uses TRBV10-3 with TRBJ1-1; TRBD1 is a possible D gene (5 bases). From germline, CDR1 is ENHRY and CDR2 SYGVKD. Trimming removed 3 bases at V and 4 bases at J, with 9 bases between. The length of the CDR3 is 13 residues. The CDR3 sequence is CAISDGGVTEAFF. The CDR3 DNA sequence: TGTGCCATCAGTGACGGGGGTGTCACTGAAGCTTTCTTT.

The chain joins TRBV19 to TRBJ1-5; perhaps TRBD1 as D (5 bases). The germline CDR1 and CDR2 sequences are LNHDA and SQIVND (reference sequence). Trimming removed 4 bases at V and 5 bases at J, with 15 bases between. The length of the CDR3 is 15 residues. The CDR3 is CASSTPTASYQPQHF. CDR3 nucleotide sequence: TGTGCCAGTAGTACGCCGACAGCTTCTTATCAGCCCCAGCATTTT.

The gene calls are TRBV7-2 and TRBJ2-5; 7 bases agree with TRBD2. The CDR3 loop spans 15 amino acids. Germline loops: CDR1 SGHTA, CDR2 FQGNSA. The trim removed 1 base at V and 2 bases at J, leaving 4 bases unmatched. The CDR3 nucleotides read TGTGCCAGCAGCTTAGAAGCGGGGATTCAAGAGACCCAGTACTTC. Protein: CASSLEAGIQETQYF.

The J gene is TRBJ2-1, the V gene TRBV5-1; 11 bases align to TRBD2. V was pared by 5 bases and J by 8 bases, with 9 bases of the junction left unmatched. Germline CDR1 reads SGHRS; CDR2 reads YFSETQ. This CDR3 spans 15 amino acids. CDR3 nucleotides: TGCGCCAGCAGGGATAGCGGGGGGGCAGTTTATGAGCAGTTCTTC. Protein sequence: CASRDSGGAVYEQFF.

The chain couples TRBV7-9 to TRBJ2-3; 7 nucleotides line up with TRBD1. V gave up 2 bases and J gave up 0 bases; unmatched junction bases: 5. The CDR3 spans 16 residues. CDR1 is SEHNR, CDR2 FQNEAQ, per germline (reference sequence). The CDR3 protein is CASSLRYRGSTDTQYF. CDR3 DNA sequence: TGTGCCAGCAGCTTACGGTACAGGGGCAGCACAGATACGCAGTATTTT. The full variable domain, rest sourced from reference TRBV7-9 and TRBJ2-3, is DTGVSQNPRHKITKRGQNVTFRCDPISEHNRLYWYRQTLGQGPEFLTYFQNEAQLEKSRLLSDRFSAERPKGSFSTLEIQRTEQGDSAMYLCASSLRYRGSTDTQYFGPGTRLTVL.

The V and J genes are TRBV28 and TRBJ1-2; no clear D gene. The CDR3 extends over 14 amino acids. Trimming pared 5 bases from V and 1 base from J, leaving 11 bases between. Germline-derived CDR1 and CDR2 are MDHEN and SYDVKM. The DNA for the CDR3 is TGTGCCAGCAGTCCCATCCCCGGTAACTATGGCTACACCTTC. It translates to CASSPIPGNYGYTF.